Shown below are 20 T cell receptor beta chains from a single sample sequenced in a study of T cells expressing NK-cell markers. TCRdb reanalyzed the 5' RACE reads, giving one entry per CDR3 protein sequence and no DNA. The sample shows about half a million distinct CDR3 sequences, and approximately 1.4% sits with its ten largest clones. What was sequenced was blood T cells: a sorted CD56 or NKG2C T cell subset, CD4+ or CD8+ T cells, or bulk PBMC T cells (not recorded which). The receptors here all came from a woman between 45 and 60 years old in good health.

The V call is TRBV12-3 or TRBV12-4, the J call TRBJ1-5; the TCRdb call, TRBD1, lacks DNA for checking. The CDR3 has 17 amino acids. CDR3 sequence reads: CASSLRRGGQGFQPQHF.

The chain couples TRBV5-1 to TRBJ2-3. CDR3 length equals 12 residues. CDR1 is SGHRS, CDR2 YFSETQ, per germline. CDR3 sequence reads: CASSGSTDTQYF.

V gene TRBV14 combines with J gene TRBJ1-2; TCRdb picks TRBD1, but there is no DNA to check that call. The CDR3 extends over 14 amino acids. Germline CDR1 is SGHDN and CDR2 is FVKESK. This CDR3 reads CASRRGWGFLGYTF.

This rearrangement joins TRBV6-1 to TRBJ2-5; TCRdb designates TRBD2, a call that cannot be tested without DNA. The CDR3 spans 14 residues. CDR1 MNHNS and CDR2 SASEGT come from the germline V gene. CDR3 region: CASSESPSRRAQYF.

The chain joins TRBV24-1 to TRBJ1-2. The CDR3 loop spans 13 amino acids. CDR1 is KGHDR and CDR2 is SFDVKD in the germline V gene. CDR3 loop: CATSDLRGKGYTF.

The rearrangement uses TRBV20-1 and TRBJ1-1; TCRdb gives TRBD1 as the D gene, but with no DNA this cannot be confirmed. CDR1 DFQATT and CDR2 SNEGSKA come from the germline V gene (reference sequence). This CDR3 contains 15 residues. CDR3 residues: CSATGGGRGFTEAFF.

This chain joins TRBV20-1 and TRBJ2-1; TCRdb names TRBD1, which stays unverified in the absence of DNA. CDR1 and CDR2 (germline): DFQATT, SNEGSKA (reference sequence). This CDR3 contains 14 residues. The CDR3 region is CSAWGRDSLNEQFF.

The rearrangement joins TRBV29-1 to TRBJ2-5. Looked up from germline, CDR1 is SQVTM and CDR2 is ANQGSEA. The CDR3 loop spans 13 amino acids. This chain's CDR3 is CSVDGQGKETQYF.

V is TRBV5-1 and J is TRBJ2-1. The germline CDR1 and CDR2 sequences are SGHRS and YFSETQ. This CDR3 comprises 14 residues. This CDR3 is CASSPERIANEQFF.

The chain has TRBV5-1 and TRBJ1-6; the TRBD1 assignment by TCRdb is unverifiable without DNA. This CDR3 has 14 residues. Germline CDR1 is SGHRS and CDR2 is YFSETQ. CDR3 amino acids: CASSFSDTNSPLHF.

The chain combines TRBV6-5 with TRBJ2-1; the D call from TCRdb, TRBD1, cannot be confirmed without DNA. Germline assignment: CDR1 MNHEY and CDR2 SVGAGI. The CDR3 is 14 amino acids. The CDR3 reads CASSMGEFRNEQFF.

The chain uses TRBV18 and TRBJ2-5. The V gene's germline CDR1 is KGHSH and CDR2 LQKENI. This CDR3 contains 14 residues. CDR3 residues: CASSPPTKVETQYF.

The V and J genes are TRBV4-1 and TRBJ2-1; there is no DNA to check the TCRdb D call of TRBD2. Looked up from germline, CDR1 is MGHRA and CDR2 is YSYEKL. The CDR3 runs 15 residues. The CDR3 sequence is CASRTPGPVNNEQFF.

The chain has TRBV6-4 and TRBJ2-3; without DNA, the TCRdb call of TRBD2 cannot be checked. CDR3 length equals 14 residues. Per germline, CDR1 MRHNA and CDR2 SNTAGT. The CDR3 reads CAMLPSGTGDTQYF.

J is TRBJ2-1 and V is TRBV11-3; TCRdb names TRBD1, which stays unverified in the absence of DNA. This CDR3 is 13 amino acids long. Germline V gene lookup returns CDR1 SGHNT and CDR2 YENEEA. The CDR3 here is CASSLAGFNEQFF.

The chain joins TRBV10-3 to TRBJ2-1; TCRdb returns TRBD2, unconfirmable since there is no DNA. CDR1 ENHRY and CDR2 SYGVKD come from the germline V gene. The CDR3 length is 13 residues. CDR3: CAISEQGPGEQFF.

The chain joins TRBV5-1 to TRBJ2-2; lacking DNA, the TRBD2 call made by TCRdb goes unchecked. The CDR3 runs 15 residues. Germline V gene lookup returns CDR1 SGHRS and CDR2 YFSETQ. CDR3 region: CASSLGGRNTGELFF. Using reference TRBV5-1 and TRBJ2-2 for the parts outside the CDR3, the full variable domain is KAGVTQTPRYLIKTRGQQVTLSCSPISGHRSVSWYQQTPGQGLQFLFEYFSETQRNKGNFPGRFSGRQFSNSRSEMNVSTLELGDSALYLCASSLGGRNTGELFFGEGSRLTVL.

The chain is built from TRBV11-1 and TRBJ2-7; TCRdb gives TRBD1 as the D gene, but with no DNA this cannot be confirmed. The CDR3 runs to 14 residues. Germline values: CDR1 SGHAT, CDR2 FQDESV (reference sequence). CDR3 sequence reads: CASSWTGQASEQYF.

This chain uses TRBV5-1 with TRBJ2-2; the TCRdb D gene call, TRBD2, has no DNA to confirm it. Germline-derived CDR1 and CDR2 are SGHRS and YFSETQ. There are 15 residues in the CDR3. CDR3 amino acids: CASSLGLRGTGELFF. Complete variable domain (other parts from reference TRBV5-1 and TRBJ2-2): KAGVTQTPRYLIKTRGQQVTLSCSPISGHRSVSWYQQTPGQGLQFLFEYFSETQRNKGNFPGRFSGRQFSNSRSEMNVSTLELGDSALYLCASSLGLRGTGELFFGEGSRLTVL.

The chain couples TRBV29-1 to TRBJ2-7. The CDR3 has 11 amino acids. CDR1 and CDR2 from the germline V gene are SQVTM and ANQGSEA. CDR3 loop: CSAAWGFEQYF.